Reported below is one T cell receptor (beta chain). This clone appeared a few times. The specificity of this receptor is unknown. Per-base qualities were not stored, and no clone one base away is much larger. Libraries were made using the immunoSEQ multiplex PCR assay. What TCRdb holds here is the immuneACCESS table cut down to in-frame rearrangements. Part of the clones is not present; checked against another copy, under half of the missing clones reflect an unresolved V gene, and the others are unexplained. The sample table records 15,000 to 20,000 clones; approximately 84% of these occur just once. Of the sample, roughly 1.5% falls within the top ten clones. Inclusive of the bounding cysteine and phenylalanine, the CDR3 is 16 residues long. The only DNA kept is the CDR3, 48 bases in frame from the first base. V and J are trimmed by 1 base and 5 bases, and the gene matches miss 6 bases of the junction. In the germline V gene, CDR1 corresponds to SGHRS and CDR2 to YFSETQ.

The record originates from a study of PD-1 blockade in mismatch repair-deficient tumors (dated by TCRdb to the late 2010s). Broadly, across the study: The trial enrolled just over 85 consecutive patients with roughly 11 mismatch repair-deficient cancer types between September 2013 and 2016, all previously treated and progressing. Tumor-associated T cell clones were tracked in the peripheral blood of patients responding to PD-1 blockade by deep sequencing of TCR CDR3 regions. Overall study results and their limits: After pembrolizumab, tumor-resident clones, which were often undetectable in blood before treatment, expanded rapidly and then contracted, generally ahead of radiologic responses.

For each enrolled patient, mismatch repair deficiency was established using either polymerase chain reaction or immunohistochemistry. TCR sequencing was carried out for a few patients who responded to pembrolizumab therapy. Pembrolizumab PD-1 blockade was prospectively tested in advanced mismatch repair-deficient cancers, regardless of tissue of origin, in the phase II trial. Serial peripheral blood T cell samples were collected before and at multiple times after starting PD-1 blockade. Blood sampling times were reported as weeks after the first pembrolizumab dose. The sequence joins TRBV5-1 to TRBJ2-7; a stretch of 13 junction bases matches TRBD2. Sample: PBMCs, taken roughly 23 weeks after starting pembrolizumab. The sequence derives from an adult with mismatch repair-deficient cancer. The CDR3 region reads CASSLTSGRAEDEQYF. The DNA sequence is given as TGCGCCAGCAGCTTGACTAGCGGGAGGGCCGAGGACGAGCAGTACTTC. Reference TRBV5-1 and TRBJ2-7 proteins supply the regions before and after the CDR3; the full variable domain is: KAGVTQTPRYLIKTRGQQVTLSCSPISGHRSVSWYQQTPGQGLQFLFEYFSETQRNKGNFPGRFSGRQFSNSRSEMNVSTLELGDSALYLCASSLTSGRAEDEQYFGPGTRLTVT.